The clone carrying this TCR beta chain occurred once. The data are from a study of blood T cell repertoires in COVID-19. Study summary: Samples of COVID-19 (acute and convalescent) were obtained from the United States, Italy and Spain. The cDNA or gDNA used as material had been derived from T cells, B-cell-depleted T cells, or PBMCs.

Methods used by the authors: Estimated nucleated cell counts came from reference gene primer amplification. Some clones are missing from TCRdb's copy, which holds only in-frame ones; the method was immunoSEQ multiplex PCR. V and J calls and clone size are those listed in that table; D and trimming were worked out from the DNA. The sample yields roughly 63,000 clones, roughly 85% seen once. The receptor was isolated from a human donor in a cohort sampled during active COVID-19. The sequenced material came from peripheral blood.

The CDR3 DNA reads TGTGCCAGCAGCCTAGGACTAGCGAACGCCCGGGAGCAGTACTTC. This gives the protein CASSLGLANAREQYF. The chain couples TRBV11-3 to TRBJ2-7, with 9 bases identical to TRBD2. V shed 5 bases and J 7 bases; nucleotides not matched to a gene: 12. Germline V gives CDR1 SGHNT, CDR2 YENEEA. CDR3 length: 15 residues. The full variable domain, with the rest looked up from reference TRBV11-3 and TRBJ2-7, is EAGVVQSPRYKIIEKKQPVAFWCNPISGHNTLYWYLQNLGQGPELLIRYENEEAVDDSQLPKDRFSAERLKGVDSTLKIQPAELGDSAVYLCASSLGLANAREQYFGPGTRLTVT.